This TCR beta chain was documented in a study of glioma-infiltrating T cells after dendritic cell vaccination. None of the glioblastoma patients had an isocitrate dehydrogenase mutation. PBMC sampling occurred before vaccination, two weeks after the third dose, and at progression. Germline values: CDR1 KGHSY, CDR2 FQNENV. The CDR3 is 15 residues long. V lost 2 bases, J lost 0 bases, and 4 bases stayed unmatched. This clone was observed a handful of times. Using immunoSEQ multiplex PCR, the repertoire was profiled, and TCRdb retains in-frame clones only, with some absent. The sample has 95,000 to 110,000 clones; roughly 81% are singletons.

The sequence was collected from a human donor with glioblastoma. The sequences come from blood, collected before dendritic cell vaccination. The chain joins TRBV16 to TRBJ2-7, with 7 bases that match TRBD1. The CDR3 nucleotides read TGTGCCAGCAGCCAAGTCGGGGACAGCTCCTACGAGCAGTACTTC. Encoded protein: CASSQVGDSSYEQYF.